The clone carrying this T cell receptor beta chain was seen many times. Its antigen is still unknown. The ends lost 6 bases at V and 8 bases at J; junction bases unmatched: 6. Germline loops: CDR1 SQVTM, CDR2 ANQGSEA. The CDR3 has 11 residues. The data belong to a study of response to subunit inactivated influenza vaccine. General study findings and limits: Each seasonal flu vaccination may recruit only limited new T cells, authors suggested.

Using its own MiXCR run on the RT-PCR reads, TCRdb lists one record per CDR3 protein. The table has more than 450,000 distinct CDR3 sequences, roughly 12% seen once; the top ten hold 9.5% to 13%. The receptor was derived from a man aged 50-59 years who received an inactivated influenza vaccine. The genes are TRBV29-1 and TRBJ1-2, with 7 bases identical to TRBD1. Source: PBMCs from blood, taken on the day of vaccination. The CDR3: CSVGQEVGYTF. CDR3 nucleotides: TGCAGCGTCGGACAGGAGGTGGGCTACACCTTC.